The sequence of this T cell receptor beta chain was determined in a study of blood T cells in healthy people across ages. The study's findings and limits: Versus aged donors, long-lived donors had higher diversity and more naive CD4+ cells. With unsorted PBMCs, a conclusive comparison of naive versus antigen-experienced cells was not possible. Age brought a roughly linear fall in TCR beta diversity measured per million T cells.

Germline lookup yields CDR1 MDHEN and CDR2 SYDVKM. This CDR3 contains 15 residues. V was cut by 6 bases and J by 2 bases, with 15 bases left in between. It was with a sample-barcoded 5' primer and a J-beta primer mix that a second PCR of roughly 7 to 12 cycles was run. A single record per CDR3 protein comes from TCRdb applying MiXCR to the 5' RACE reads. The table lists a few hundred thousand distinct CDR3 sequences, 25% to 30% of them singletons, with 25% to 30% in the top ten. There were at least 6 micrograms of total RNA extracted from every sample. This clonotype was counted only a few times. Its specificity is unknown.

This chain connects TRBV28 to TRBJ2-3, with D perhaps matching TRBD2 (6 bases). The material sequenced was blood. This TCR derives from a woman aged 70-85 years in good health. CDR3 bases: TGTGCCAGCAGCGTCCGCACTAGCTTCACAGATACGCAGTATTTT. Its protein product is CASSVRTSFTDTQYF.